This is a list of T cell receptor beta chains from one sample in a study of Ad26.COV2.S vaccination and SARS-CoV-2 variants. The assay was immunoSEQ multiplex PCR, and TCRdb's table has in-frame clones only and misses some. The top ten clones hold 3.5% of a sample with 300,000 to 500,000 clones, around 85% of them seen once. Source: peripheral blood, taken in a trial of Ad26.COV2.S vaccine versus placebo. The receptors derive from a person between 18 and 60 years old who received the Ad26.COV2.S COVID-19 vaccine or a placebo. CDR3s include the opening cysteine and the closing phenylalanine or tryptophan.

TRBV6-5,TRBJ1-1,CASSYSRGLNTEAFF
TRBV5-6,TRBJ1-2,CASSLDYGRGPNYGYTF
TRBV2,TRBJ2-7,CASSTDRETYEQYF
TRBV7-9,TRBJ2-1,CASSPQFRDEQFF
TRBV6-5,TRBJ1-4,CASSPGRVNEKLFF
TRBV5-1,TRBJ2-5,CASAGRGNQETQYF
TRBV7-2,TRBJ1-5,CASSFIGSNQPQHF
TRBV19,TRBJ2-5,CASSDRDRAKETQYF
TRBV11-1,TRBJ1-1,CASRRGGEGTEAFF
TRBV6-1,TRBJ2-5,CASSETLARTQYF
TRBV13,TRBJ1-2,CASSPRTGSLYLYGYTF
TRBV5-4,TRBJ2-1,CASSLTDNEQFF
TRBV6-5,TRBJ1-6,CASSYSRQPRSPLHF
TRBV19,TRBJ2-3,CASSTVGGSTDTQYF
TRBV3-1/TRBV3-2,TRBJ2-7,CASSQGEGRGRYEQYF
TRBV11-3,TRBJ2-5,CASSARTDQETQYF
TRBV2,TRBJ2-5,CASSLGTASETQYF
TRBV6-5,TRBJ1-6,CASSYGATRNNSPLHF
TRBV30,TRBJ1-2,CAWSITGGGGYTF
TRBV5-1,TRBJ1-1,CASSLKGRASSNTEAFF
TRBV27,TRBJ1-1,CASSFGVSMNTEAFF
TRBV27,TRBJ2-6,CASSGTSGAGANVLTF
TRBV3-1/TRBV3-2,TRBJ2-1,CASSPTSAARYNEQFF
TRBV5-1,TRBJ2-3,CASSLGPTDTQYF
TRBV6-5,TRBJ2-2,CASSYRYPGNTGELFF
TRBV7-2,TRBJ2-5,CASSSGLRGGPGETQYF
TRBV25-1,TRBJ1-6,CASSELFNSPLHF
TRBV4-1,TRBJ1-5,CASSQEPRDNQPQHF
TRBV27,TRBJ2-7,CASMRTGISTYEQYF
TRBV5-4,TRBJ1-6,CASSRGQYNSPLHF
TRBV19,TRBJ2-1,CATLGSENYNEQFF
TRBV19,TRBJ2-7,CASSMFANSYEQYF
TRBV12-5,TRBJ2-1,CASGPRGSYNEQFF
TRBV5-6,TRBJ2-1,CASSFVNEQFF
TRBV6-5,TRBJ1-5,CASAADYRVLQPQHF
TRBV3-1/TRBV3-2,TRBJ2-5,CASSHNSVQETQYF
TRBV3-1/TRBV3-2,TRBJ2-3,CASSPSGLAGSVDTQYF
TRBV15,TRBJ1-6,CATSDRDSHNSPLHF
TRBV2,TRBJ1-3,CAVRQGVRNTIYF
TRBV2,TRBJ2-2,CASRDRFAGELFF
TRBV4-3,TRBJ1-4,CASSTGLGIPRELFF
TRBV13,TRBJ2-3,CASSLTAGANTDTQYF
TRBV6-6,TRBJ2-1,CASSTTFGGDEQFF
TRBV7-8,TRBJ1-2,CASNPDPIALQGYTF
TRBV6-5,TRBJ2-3,CASRRAYTQYF
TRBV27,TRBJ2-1,CASSLNRNNEQFF
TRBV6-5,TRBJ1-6,CASRTGVPLSPLHF
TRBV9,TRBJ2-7,CASSYDRGLSYEQYF
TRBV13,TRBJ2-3,CASRIGGGVITDTQYF
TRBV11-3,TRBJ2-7,CASSLGNSYEQYF
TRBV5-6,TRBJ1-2,CASSSGGRNGYTF
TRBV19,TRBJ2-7,CASSIRQGFEGYEQYF
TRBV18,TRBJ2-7,CASSPSSGDGGSYEQYF
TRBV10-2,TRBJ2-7,CASSESSSYEQYF
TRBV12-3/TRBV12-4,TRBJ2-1,CASSLQGAVTQFF
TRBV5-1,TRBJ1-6,CASSPWQGDSPLHF
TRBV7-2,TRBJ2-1,CASSLDTYNEQFF
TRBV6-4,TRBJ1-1,CASSEARGTEAFF
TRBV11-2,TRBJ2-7,CASSWSGGDSYEQYF